One and the same sample provided the 26 T cell receptor beta chains below, sequenced in a study of blood T cell repertoires in COVID-19. The protocol was immunoSEQ multiplex PCR, while the TCRdb copy is restricted to in-frame clones and leaves out a portion. This sample has about 190,000 clones; around 88% occur once, and the top ten carry 2.5% to 3.5%. The sequencing input was peripheral blood. The receptors shown here come from a man aged 45-65 years with active or convalescent COVID-19.

This chain joins TRBV5-6 and TRBJ1-2; 7 nucleotides align to TRBD1. Per the germline V gene, CDR1 is SGHDT and CDR2 is YYEEEE. The CDR3 is 12 residues long. With V trimmed by 4 bases and J by 6 bases, 3 bases remained unmatched. The CDR3 here is CASSVGQDGYTF. DNA for the CDR3: TGTGCCAGCAGCGTTGGACAGGATGGCTACACCTTC.

The chain couples TRBV2 to TRBJ2-7; TRBD1 matches at 9 bases. Germline CDR1 reads SNHLY; CDR2 reads FYNNEI. This CDR3 comprises 14 residues. J gave up 7 bases and V 6 bases, and 10 bases lay outside the gene matches. The CDR3: CASRGAQGAGEQYF. CDR3 DNA: TGTGCCAGCAGGGGGGCACAGGGGGCAGGGGAGCAGTACTTC.

This clone has a single count. The same CDR3 can be traced to other DNA sequences in this sample. The chain uses TRBV5-1 and TRBJ2-3, with 10 bases matching TRBD2. Germline-derived CDR1 and CDR2 are SGHRS and YFSETQ. Unmatched junction bases numbered 2, after V lost 0 bases and J lost 1 base. The CDR3 loop spans 16 amino acids. The CDR3 region has the DNA TGCGCCAGCAGCTTGGGCCTAGCGGGGGGCACAGATACGCAGTATTTT. This sequence encodes CASSLGLAGGTDTQYF. The full variable domain, in which reference TRBV5-1 and TRBJ2-3 provide the parts outside the CDR3, is KAGVTQTPRYLIKTRGQQVTLSCSPISGHRSVSWYQQTPGQGLQFLFEYFSETQRNKGNFPGRFSGRQFSNSRSEMNVSTLELGDSALYLCASSLGLAGGTDTQYFGPGTRLTVL.

This clone showed up just once. This sequence joins TRBV2 and TRBJ2-1; 15 nucleotides agree with TRBD2. The CDR3 extends over 14 amino acids. Trimming removed 7 bases from V and 10 bases from J; junction bases left unmatched: 5. Germline lookup yields CDR1 SNHLY and CDR2 FYNNEI. The CDR3 coding sequence is TGTGCCAGCACCGGACTAGCGGGGGGGCAAGAGCAGTTCTTC. This encodes CASTGLAGGQEQFF.

V and J are TRBV13 and TRBJ2-7, with TRBD2 matching over 10 bases. Germline CDR1 is PRHDT and CDR2 is FYEKMQ (reference sequence). The CDR3 covers 17 residues. Trimming cost V 5 bases and J 3 bases; bases outside gene matches: 13. This CDR3 reads CASSLGTGGTSDYEQYF. CDR3 coding DNA: TGTGCCAGCAGCCTCGGGACAGGAGGGACTAGCGACTACGAGCAGTACTTC.

This chain connects TRBV27 to TRBJ2-7, with no clear D. This CDR3 region has 13 residues. V gave up 5 bases and J gave up 1 base, with 9 bases separating them. Germline CDR1 and CDR2: MNHEY and SMNVEV (reference sequence). The CDR3 sequence is CASSSSGSYEQYF. The CDR3 DNA sequence: TGTGCCAGCAGTAGTTCAGGATCCTACGAGCAGTACTTC.

The gene calls are TRBV15 and TRBJ1-5; perhaps TRBD1 as D (5 bases). V was trimmed by 5 bases and J by 14 bases, leaving 22 bases between them. The CDR3 extends over 14 amino acids. Germline V gives CDR1 LNHNV, CDR2 YYDKDF (reference sequence). The CDR3 nucleotides are TGTGCCACCAGCGGTGCCCAGGGAGGGTTTCTAAAGCATTTT. This sequence encodes CATSGAQGGFLKHF.

The chain has TRBV7-2 and TRBJ1-1; no firm D call. Trimming shortened V by 7 bases and J by 1 base, and 10 bases separated the two germline ends. Germline V CDR1 and CDR2: SGHTA, FQGNSA. This CDR3 is 13 amino acids long. The CDR3 DNA reads TGTGCCAGCACCGTTCAGAAGAACACTGAAGCTTTCTTT. Amino acid sequence: CASTVQKNTEAFF.

The rearrangement links TRBV27 to TRBJ1-1, with a tentative D call TRBD1 (5 bases). CDR1 is MNHEY and CDR2 is SMNVEV in the germline V gene (reference sequence). Trimming removed 3 bases at V and 5 bases at J, with 13 bases between. The CDR3 length is 14 residues. The CDR3 sequence: CASSFQGAGTEAFF. CDR3 nucleotides: TGTGCCAGCAGTTTCCAGGGTGCTGGTACTGAAGCTTTCTTT.

V is TRBV28 and J is TRBJ1-2; D gene ambiguous. Trimming stripped 6 bases from V and 4 bases from J, with 12 bases between. Germline lookup yields CDR1 MDHEN and CDR2 SYDVKM. This CDR3 region has 13 residues. CDR3 protein: CASRETPPYGYTF. CDR3 DNA sequence: TGTGCCAGCAGAGAGACACCTCCCTATGGCTACACCTTC.

The chain uses TRBV6-5 and TRBJ2-7; D not resolved. V was cut by 10 bases and J by 4 bases, with 14 bases left in between. CDR3 size: 12 residues. The germline V gene has CDR1 MNHEY and CDR2 SVGAGI. The CDR3 loop reads CATSPLRYEQYF. Written as DNA, the CDR3 is TGTGCCACCTCTCCCCTGAGATACGAGCAGTACTTC.

This clone showed up just once. The chain has TRBV18 and TRBJ2-7; TRBD1 aligns across 7 bases. The CDR3 length is 12 residues. CDR1 and CDR2 (germline): KGHSH, LQKENI. V shed 6 bases and J 7 bases; nucleotides not matched to a gene: 6. CDR3 amino acids: CASSTTGEEQYF. The CDR3 DNA reads TGTGCCAGCTCCACCACAGGGGAAGAGCAGTACTTC. The whole variable domain, filled in from reference TRBV18 and TRBJ2-7, reads NAGVMQNPRHLVRRRGQEARLRCSPMKGHSHVYWYRQLPEEGLKFMVYLQKENIIDESGMPKERFSAEFPKEGPSILRIQQVVRGDSAAYFCASSTTGEEQYFGPGTRLTVT.

This sequence joins TRBV4-3 and TRBJ1-2; D possibly corresponds to TRBD1 (6 bases). From germline, CDR1 is LGHNA and CDR2 YSLEER. This CDR3 is 16 amino acids long. V lost 0 bases and J 8 bases, leaving 19 bases between the germline ends. The DNA for the CDR3 is TGCGCCAGCAGCCAAGATAGGGCGACGGGGGGCGACGGCTACACCTTC. It yields the protein CASSQDRATGGDGYTF.

The chain has TRBV4-1 and TRBJ1-4, with 9 bases lining up with TRBD1. The CDR3 spans 15 residues. Germline trimming cut 3 bases from V and 7 bases from J; bases unmatched to any gene: 6. Per the germline V gene, CDR1 is MGHRA and CDR2 is YSYEKL. The CDR3 DNA follows: TGCGCCAGCAGCCAGACCGGGACAGGGCGTGAAAAACTGTTTTTT. Encoded protein: CASSQTGTGREKLFF.

The V call is TRBV29-1, the J call TRBJ1-1; D is unresolved. This CDR3 is 15 amino acids long. CDR1 and CDR2 (germline): SQVTM, ANQGSEA. V dropped 4 bases and J dropped 1 base, with 16 bases sitting between them. CDR3 sequence (DNA): TGCAGCGTTGTTGGGAGGGCAGCCTGGAACACTGAAGCTTTCTTT. This sequence encodes CSVVGRAAWNTEAFF.

The genes are TRBV6-4 and TRBJ1-1; D gene uncertain. The ends were cut back, 6 bases at V and 1 base at J, with 9 bases in the middle. The CDR3 contains 13 residues. Germline V gives CDR1 MRHNA, CDR2 SNTAGT. The CDR3 region has the DNA TGTGCCAGCAGCCCCCGGGAGAACACTGAAGCTTTCTTT. Translating gives CASSPRENTEAFF.

The V and J genes are TRBV14 and TRBJ2-7, with D unresolved. The V end lost 4 bases, the J end lost 6 bases, and 10 bases lay between the germline ends. This CDR3 region has 12 residues. The germline gives CDR1 SGHDN, CDR2 FVKESK. Written as DNA, the CDR3 is TGTGCCAGCAGCCCCCATCCGGGCGAGCAGTACTTC. Encoded protein: CASSPHPGEQYF.

The V and J genes are TRBV13 and TRBJ1-2, with 7 bases identical to TRBD1. The germline gives CDR1 PRHDT, CDR2 FYEKMQ (reference sequence). The CDR3 runs to 16 residues. Unmatched junction bases numbered 12, after V lost 5 bases and J lost 3 bases. DNA of the CDR3: TGTGCCAGCAGCCAAAGGGACAGCCCGCTGTACTATGGCTACACCTTC. It is translated as CASSQRDSPLYYGYTF.

The rearrangement links TRBV13 to TRBJ1-1, with 8 bases matching TRBD1. Germline V lookup: CDR1 PRHDT, CDR2 FYEKMQ (reference sequence). The length of the CDR3 is 13 residues. With 1 base clipped from V and 8 bases from J, the junction kept 3 bases outside the gene matches. CDR3 loop: CASSLAQGAEAFF. CDR3 in DNA: TGTGCCAGCAGCTTAGCCCAGGGGGCCGAAGCTTTCTTT.

The gene calls are TRBV19 and TRBJ1-2; 10 bases align to TRBD1. Germline V CDR1 and CDR2: LNHDA, SQIVND (reference sequence). The CDR3 contains 15 residues. With V trimmed by 2 bases and J by 2 bases, 2 bases remained unmatched. DNA for the CDR3: TGTGCCAGTAGTATAAGGACAGGGGGGAACTATGGCTACACCTTC. This sequence encodes CASSIRTGGNYGYTF.

The chain carries TRBV28 and TRBJ1-1; 12 bases map to TRBD1. The CDR3 totals 15 residues. J was trimmed by 11 bases and V by 6 bases; bases with no gene match: 13. Germline loops: CDR1 MDHEN, CDR2 SYDVKM. The CDR3 loop reads CASRGTGGGRNGAFF. In DNA, the CDR3 is TGTGCCAGCAGGGGGACAGGGGGCGGGAGAAACGGCGCTTTCTTT.

The chain couples TRBV9 to TRBJ1-1; TRBD1 aligns across 8 bases. The CDR3 extends over 13 amino acids. Germline trimming cut 0 bases from V and 8 bases from J; bases unmatched to any gene: 3. The germline CDR1 and CDR2 sequences are SGDLS and YYNGEE. CDR3 sequence: CASSVEDRAEAFF. DNA for the CDR3: TGTGCCAGCAGCGTAGAGGACAGGGCAGAAGCTTTCTTT.

This chain joins TRBV19 and TRBJ2-1; 12 nucleotides match TRBD2. After removal of 9 bases from V and 4 bases from J, the junction contained 4 bases not matched to a gene. This CDR3 is built from 14 residues. Germline-derived CDR1 and CDR2 are LNHDA and SQIVND (reference sequence). CDR3 region: CASRTSGNYNEQFF. The CDR3 DNA follows: TGTGCCAGCAGGACTAGCGGGAATTACAATGAGCAGTTCTTC.

For this clone: The junction departs from germline at one end; a sequencing error may be responsible. The chain carries TRBV23-1 and TRBJ2-2; a possible D gene is TRBD1 (6 bases). TRBV23-1 is annotated as an ORF whose role is uncertain. CDR3 size: 16 residues. CDR3 sequence: CAGSHLRTVNTGELFF. CDR3 DNA: TGCGCCGGCAGTCACCTCCGGACAGTGAACACCGGGGAGCTGTTTTTT.

This clone has only one observation. This chain joins TRBV10-3 and TRBJ1-1, with 7 bases identical to TRBD1. The length of the CDR3 is 13 residues. Per germline, CDR1 ENHRY and CDR2 SYGVKD. After removal of 6 bases from V and 9 bases from J, the junction contained 10 bases not matched to a gene. The CDR3 DNA is TGTGCCATCAGCTCGGGGACAGTACGAAAAGCTTTCTTT. This gives the protein CAISSGTVRKAFF.

This clone was seen a handful of times. The rearrangement joins TRBV19 to TRBJ2-2; D is possibly TRBD2 (6 bases). Per the germline V gene, CDR1 is LNHDA and CDR2 is SQIVND (reference sequence). V was pared by 3 bases and J by 3 bases, with 8 bases between. The CDR3 length is 14 residues. The CDR3 loop is CASSIAGYTGELFF. The CDR3 bases are TGTGCCAGTAGTATCGCGGGGTACACCGGGGAGCTGTTTTTT.